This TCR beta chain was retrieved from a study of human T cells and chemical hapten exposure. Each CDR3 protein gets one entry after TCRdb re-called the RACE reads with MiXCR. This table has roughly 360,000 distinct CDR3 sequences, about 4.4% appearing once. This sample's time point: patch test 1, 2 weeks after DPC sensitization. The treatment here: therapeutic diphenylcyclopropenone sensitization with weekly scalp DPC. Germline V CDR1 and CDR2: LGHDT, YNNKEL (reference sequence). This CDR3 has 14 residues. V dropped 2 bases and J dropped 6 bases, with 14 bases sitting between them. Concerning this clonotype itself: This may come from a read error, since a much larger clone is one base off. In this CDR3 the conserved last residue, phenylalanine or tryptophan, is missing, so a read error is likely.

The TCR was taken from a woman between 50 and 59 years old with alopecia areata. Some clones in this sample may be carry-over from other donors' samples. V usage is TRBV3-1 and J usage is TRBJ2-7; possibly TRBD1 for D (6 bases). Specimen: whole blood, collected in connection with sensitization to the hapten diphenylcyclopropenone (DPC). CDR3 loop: CASSQRYRAAEQYL. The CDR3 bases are TGTGCCAGCAGCCAAAGGTACAGGGCAGCCGAGCAGTACCTC.